A selection of T cell receptor beta chains follows, all from one sample in a study of cytomegalovirus exposure and HLA in healthy donors. The method was immunoSEQ multiplex PCR; TCRdb's version includes in-frame clones alone and lacks a portion of them. The sample lists 200,000 to 250,000 clones, 70% to 80% occurring once. The sequencing sample was made of PBMCs. These receptors all stem from a girl between 2 and 10 years old in good health and CMV-seronegative. Both conserved end residues are part of each CDR3. The order of the fields is CDR3 length, J gene, D gene, clone size, V gene, CDR3 DNA, CDR3 protein. D genes are given only for firm matches. Only part of the rows carry a size: once, few, many, or a class if the clone is expanded.

14	TRBJ2-2	TRBD1	-	TRBV29-1	TGCAGCGTAGACGGGACAGGCAACACCGGGGAGCTGTTTTTT	CSVDGTGNTGELFF
14	TRBJ1-1	-	few	TRBV4-1	TGCGCCAGCAGCCGGGAAGGGGAGAACACTGAAGCTTTCTTT	CASSREGENTEAFF
15	TRBJ1-6	TRBD1	-	TRBV4-1	TGCGCCAGCAGCCCCTTCGGACAGGGAGATTCACCCCTCCACTTT	CASSPFGQGDSPLHF
15	TRBJ2-7	TRBD1	once	TRBV6-5	TGTGCCAGCAGTTACTCCGGGACAGGGTCCTACGAGCAGTACTTC	CASSYSGTGSYEQYF
14	TRBJ1-1	-	medium-sized	TRBV6-5	TGTGCCAGCAGTTACTCAGCGGGGAACACTGAAGCTTTCTTT	CASSYSAGNTEAFF
14	TRBJ1-1	TRBD1	-	TRBV10-3	TGTGCCATCAGCCGAGACAGGGTAGGGACTGAAGCTTTCTTT	CAISRDRVGTEAFF
17	TRBJ2-3	TRBD2	-	TRBV10-2	TGCGCCAGCAGTGAGTCTACTAGCGGGATAAACACAGATACGCAGTATTTT	CASSESTSGINTDTQYF
15	TRBJ2-1	TRBD2	once	TRBV5-1	TGCGCCAGCAGCGCCGGACTAGATACCTACAATGAGCAGTTCTTC	CASSAGLDTYNEQFF
11	TRBJ2-3	-	few	TRBV12-5	TGTGCTAGTGGTTTTCTGGATACGCAGTATTTT	CASGFLDTQYF
13	TRBJ1-1	-	-	TRBV9	TGTGCCAGCAGCCCTGCGGGGGTCACTGAAGCTTTCTTT	CASSPAGVTEAFF
15	TRBJ1-6	TRBD1	-	TRBV6-5	TGTGCCAGCAGTTCCGGGACAGGGCGGCATTCACCCCTCCACTTT	CASSSGTGRHSPLHF
15	TRBJ2-5	TRBD1	-	TRBV5-6	TGTGCCAGCAGTTACGACAGGGGGCTGGGAGAGACCCAGTACTTC	CASSYDRGLGETQYF
16	TRBJ2-3	TRBD2	-	TRBV5-1	TGCGCCAGCAGCTTGGGTGAGGCGGGAGGAGCAGATACGCAGTATTTT	CASSLGEAGGADTQYF
19	TRBJ1-2	-	-	TRBV4-1	TGCGCCAGCAGCCAAGAAGGGAATATTGGAGGACGGCTTAACTATGGCTACACCTTC	CASSQEGNIGGRLNYGYTF
13	TRBJ2-3	-	-	TRBV7-8	TGTGCCAGCAGCGAGGACTACCCAGATACGCAGTATTTT	CASSEDYPDTQYF
15	TRBJ2-1	TRBD1	once	TRBV6-1	TGTGCCAGCAGTGAACCGGGACAGGTTCAAAATGAGCAGTTCTTC	CASSEPGQVQNEQFF
13	TRBJ2-2	-	-	TRBV4-1	TGCGCCAGCAGAGCGCAGGGTACCGGGGAGCTGTTTTTT	CASRAQGTGELFF